One sample yielded the 24 T cell receptor beta chains listed below, sequenced in a study of blood T cell repertoires in COVID-19. Assay: immunoSEQ multiplex PCR; the TCRdb copy retains only in-frame clones and omits some. The sample has a few hundred thousand clones, about 90% seen once. Sequencing was done on a sample of peripheral blood. These receptors originate from a woman aged 45-65 years with acute or convalescent COVID-19.

The chain uses TRBV6-2 or TRBV6-3 and TRBJ2-1, with TRBD1 matching over 10 bases. Per germline, CDR1 MNHEY and CDR2 SVGEGT. Unmatched junction bases numbered 6, after V lost 0 bases and J lost 10 bases. This CDR3 contains 15 residues. The CDR3 nucleotides read TGTGCCAGCAGTTACTCGACAGGGGGCTTTAGAGAGCAGTTCTTC. Protein: CASSYSTGGFREQFF.

The chain recombines TRBV7-7 with TRBJ2-3; 7 bases line up with TRBD2. The trim removed 5 bases at V and 2 bases at J, leaving 7 bases unmatched. Germline V gene lookup returns CDR1 SSHAT and CDR2 FNYEAQ (reference sequence). The CDR3 length is 15 residues. The CDR3, as DNA: TGTGCCAGCAGCCCGGGGGGTGGGGTCACAGATACGCAGTATTTT. Amino acid sequence: CASSPGGGVTDTQYF. The full variable domain, completed using reference TRBV7-7 and TRBJ2-3, is GAGVSQSPRYKVTKRGQDVTLRCDPISSHATLYWYQQALGQGPEFLTYFNYEAQPDKSGLPSDRFSAERPEGSISTLTIQRTEQRDSAMYRCASSPGGGVTDTQYFGPGTRLTVL.

The chain couples TRBV6-6 to TRBJ1-2; TRBD1 aligns across 10 bases. CDR1 and CDR2 from the germline V gene are MNHNY and SVGAGI (reference sequence). There are 16 residues in the CDR3. V was clipped by 0 bases and J by 5 bases; unmatched bases: 6. As DNA, the CDR3 is TGTGCCAGCAGTTACTCTGACAGGGGGCGAGGGTATGGCTACACCTTC. It translates to CASSYSDRGRGYGYTF.

The chain has TRBV5-4 and TRBJ1-2; 7 bases align to TRBD1. The CDR3 spans 17 residues. V lost 0 bases and J lost 8; bases outside the gene matches: 16. Looked up from germline, CDR1 is SGHNT and CDR2 is YYREEE (reference sequence). The CDR3 DNA reads as TGTGCCAGCAGCTTGGCCTTAGGACAGGAAAGGGCGATAGGCTACACCTTC. It specifies CASSLALGQERAIGYTF. Full variable domain (remainder filled in from reference TRBV5-4 and TRBJ1-2): ETGVTQSPTHLIKTRGQQVTLRCSSQSGHNTVSWYQQALGQGPQFIFQYYREEENGRGNFPPRFSGLQFPNYSSELNVNALELDDSALYLCASSLALGQERAIGYTFGSGTRLTVV.

This clone occurred once. The J gene is TRBJ2-7, the V gene TRBV3-1 (or the pseudogene TRBV3-2); D unresolved. Germline loops: CDR1 LGHDT, CDR2 YNNKEL (reference sequence). The V gene lost 0 bases and the J gene lost 4 bases, with 7 bases spanning the gap. The CDR3 totals 13 residues. The DNA for the CDR3 is TGTGCCAGCAGCCAAGATAGTCGGTACGAGCAGTACTTC. Translating it yields CASSQDSRYEQYF.

The chain has TRBV25-1 and TRBJ1-6, with 8 bases aligning to TRBD1. The V gene end was trimmed by 11 bases and the J gene end by 0 bases; junction bases not matched to a gene: 9. The CDR3 spans 16 residues. In germline, CDR1 is MGHDK, CDR2 SYGVNS. The CDR3 reads CARTGGLDSYNSPLHF. The DNA for the CDR3 is TGTGCCCGCACAGGGGGATTGGACTCCTATAATTCACCCCTCCACTTT.

The chain joins TRBV6-5 to TRBJ1-2; 10 bases match TRBD1. The CDR3 is 14 residues long. After removal of 7 bases from V and 8 bases from J, the junction contained 10 bases not matched to a gene. Germline loops: CDR1 MNHEY, CDR2 SVGAGI. The CDR3 bases are TGTGCCAGCACCCCGGGACAGGGGACTGGGGGCTACACCTTC. Amino acid sequence: CASTPGQGTGGYTF.

The CDR3 protein is CASLQGEQAYGYTF. CDR3 DNA sequence: TGTGCAAGTCTCCAGGGGGAACAGGCTTATGGCTACACCTTC. The V and J genes are TRBV12-2 and TRBJ1-2; the DNA was not compared with TRBD1, the D call given in the table. TRBV12-2 is a documented pseudogene. The CDR3 is 14 residues long.

The chain is built from TRBV9 and TRBJ2-3, with 12 bases lining up with TRBD1. Germline CDR1 and CDR2: SGDLS and YYNGEE. The CDR3 has 16 residues. With 5 bases clipped from V and 1 base from J, the junction kept 5 bases outside the gene matches. The CDR3 DNA reads as TGTGCCAGCAGTGGCCGGGACAGGGGGCGCACAGATACGCAGTATTTT. Amino acids: CASSGRDRGRTDTQYF.

The CDR3 loop reads CASSHPGLAGDFLAKNIQYF. The CDR3 bases are TGCGCCAGCAGCCACCCTGGACTAGCGGGAGATTTTCTAGCCAAAAACATTCAGTACTTC. This sequence joins TRBV4-1 and TRBJ2-4, with 13 bases aligning to TRBD2. V dropped 3 bases and J dropped 0; count of bases not matched to a gene: 11. Per the germline V gene, CDR1 is MGHRA and CDR2 is YSYEKL. The CDR3 length is 20 residues.

J is TRBJ1-5 and V is TRBV6-7, with a possible D match to TRBD1 (6 bases). TRBV6-7 is given ORF status, its function remaining uncertain. Trimming left V 0 bases short and J 6 bases short, with 12 bases between. The CDR3 has 15 amino acids. CDR3 protein: CASSYSGGEAQPQHF. The CDR3 DNA reads as TGTGCCAGCAGTTACTCAGGGGGGGAAGCTCAGCCCCAGCATTTT.

The chain couples TRBV11-3 to TRBJ1-4, with a weak D call TRBD1 (6 bases). Germline assignment: CDR1 SGHNT and CDR2 YENEEA. V shed 5 bases and J shed 5 bases, with 15 bases lying between them. The CDR3 consists of 15 residues. In DNA, the CDR3 is TGTGCCAGCAGCCCGGAACAGGGCGGCAATGAAAAACTGTTTTTT. Protein product: CASSPEQGGNEKLFF.

This clone has just one count. V gene TRBV3-1 (or the pseudogene TRBV3-2) combines with J gene TRBJ1-5; the D is unclear. The V and J ends lost 4 bases and 5 bases respectively, with 15 bases between them. Germline values: CDR1 LGHDT, CDR2 YNNKEL (reference sequence). This CDR3 has 15 amino acids. The CDR3: CASSPAPTTDQPQHF. The CDR3, as DNA: TGTGCCAGCAGCCCCGCCCCGACAACGGATCAGCCCCAGCATTTT.

This clone was picked up a small number of times. V gene TRBV5-4 combines with J gene TRBJ2-5; D not certain. The V and J ends lost 0 bases and 2 bases respectively, with 5 bases between them. The CDR3 is made up of 13 amino acids. Germline V CDR1 and CDR2: SGHNT, YYREEE (reference sequence). CDR3 protein: CASSLGSQETQYF. The DNA for the CDR3 is TGTGCCAGCAGCTTGGGCAGTCAAGAGACCCAGTACTTC.

The chain uses TRBV6-6 and TRBJ2-7; TRBD1 agrees at 7 bases. The CDR3 is made up of 12 amino acids. Germline lookup yields CDR1 MNHNY and CDR2 SVGAGI (reference sequence). With V trimmed by 6 bases and J by 6 bases, 5 bases remained unmatched. CDR3 residues: CASRTGLSEQYF. In DNA form, the CDR3 reads TGTGCCAGCAGGACAGGGCTTTCCGAGCAGTACTTC.

This clone was picked up a small number of times. The CDR3 reads CASSAQGEGTEAFF. DNA of the CDR3: TGTGCCAGCAGCGCACAAGGGGAGGGCACTGAAGCTTTCTTT. The chain links TRBV7-2 to TRBJ1-1, with D perhaps TRBD1 (5 bases). CDR1 SGHTA and CDR2 FQGNSA come from the germline V gene. The CDR3 has 14 amino acids. Trimming removed 5 bases at V and 4 bases at J, with 14 bases between.

The V and J genes are TRBV19 and TRBJ2-1, with D possibly being TRBD2 (5 bases). The CDR3 consists of 16 residues. Germline CDR1 LNHDA, CDR2 SQIVND (reference sequence). Trimming took off 4 bases at V and 1 base at J, with 14 bases between the two ends. The CDR3 is CASSNRGGGSYNEQFF. Here the CDR3 DNA reads TGTGCCAGTAGTAATCGCGGCGGAGGATCCTACAATGAGCAGTTCTTC.

This clone was picked up a small number of times. The chain links TRBV14 to TRBJ2-7; 9 nucleotides line up with TRBD2. The CDR3 totals 16 residues. Germline values: CDR1 SGHDN, CDR2 FVKESK. Trimming at V came to 2 bases and at J to 6 bases, leaving 11 bases not matched to a gene. The DNA of the CDR3 is TGTGCCAGCAGCCAAATCTCCGGGACTAGCAGCATCGAGCAGTACTTC. It is translated as CASSQISGTSSIEQYF. The complete variable domain, with remaining parts taken from reference TRBV14 and TRBJ2-7, reads EAGVTQFPSHSVIEKGQTVTLRCDPISGHDNLYWYRRVMGKEIKFLLHFVKESKQDESGMPNNRFLAERTGGTYSTLKVQPAELEDSGVYFCASSQISGTSSIEQYFGPGTRLTVT.

This sequence joins TRBV6-2 or TRBV6-3 and TRBJ2-3, with D possibly TRBD1 on 6 matching bases. Trimming cost V 2 bases and J 1 base, with 19 bases left between them. Looked up from germline, CDR1 is MNHEY and CDR2 is SVGEGT. The CDR3 totals 18 residues. As DNA, the CDR3 is TGTGCCAGCAGTTACGCATCCCAGGGGTTGGGGGGCACAGATACGCAGTATTTT. Amino acids: CASSYASQGLGGTDTQYF.

This CDR3 is CASSLLEIGNEKLFF. The DNA of the CDR3 is TGTGCCAGCAGCTTACTGGAGATTGGGAATGAAAAACTGTTTTTT. The chain is built from TRBV7-2 and TRBJ1-4; D remains unclear. Between the trimmed V and J ends, which lost 2 bases and 5 bases, there was a span of 12 bases. The CDR3 has 15 amino acids. CDR1 is SGHTA, CDR2 FQGNSA, per germline.

This clone has more than one count but fewer than ten. The J gene is TRBJ1-2, the V gene TRBV5-6; D gene ambiguous. The germline gives CDR1 SGHDT, CDR2 YYEEEE. The CDR3 has 16 amino acids. Between the trimmed V and J ends, which lost 0 bases and 4 bases, there was a span of 16 bases. CDR3 sequence reads: CASSLVMVPLGYGYTF. CDR3 sequence (DNA): TGTGCCAGCAGCTTGGTAATGGTCCCTCTAGGCTATGGCTACACCTTC.

This clone was found a few times. The chain employs TRBV7-9 and TRBJ1-5; 9 nucleotides agree with TRBD1. Germline values: CDR1 SEHNR, CDR2 FQNEAQ (reference sequence). The CDR3 has 16 residues. The V gene end was trimmed by 3 bases and the J gene end by 5 bases; junction bases not matched to a gene: 8. This chain's CDR3 is CASSFFDRGIYQPQHF. CDR3 nucleotides: TGTGCCAGCAGCTTTTTCGACAGGGGGATATATCAGCCCCAGCATTTT.

The chain uses TRBV19 and TRBJ2-5; D unclear. Per germline, CDR1 LNHDA and CDR2 SQIVND (reference sequence). V lost 1 base, J lost 4 bases, and 10 bases lay in between. The CDR3 has 14 residues. The CDR3 reads CASSIGATTETQYF. The CDR3 DNA follows: TGTGCCAGTAGTATAGGGGCGACAACAGAGACCCAGTACTTC.

The CDR3 nucleotides are TGTGCCAGCAGCTCCTGGACAGGAGCTAACTATGGCTACACCTTC. Amino acids: CASSSWTGANYGYTF. The chain couples TRBV5-4 to TRBJ1-2; 7 bases are a match to TRBD1. V shed 3 bases, J shed 0 bases, and the junction held 5 bases outside the gene matches. This CDR3 spans 15 amino acids. Per the germline V gene, CDR1 is SGHNT and CDR2 is YYREEE (reference sequence). The full variable domain, in which reference TRBV5-4 and TRBJ1-2 provide the parts outside the CDR3, is ETGVTQSPTHLIKTRGQQVTLRCSSQSGHNTVSWYQQALGQGPQFIFQYYREEENGRGNFPPRFSGLQFPNYSSELNVNALELDDSALYLCASSSWTGANYGYTFGSGTRLTVV.